Each of the 20 T cell receptor beta chains below was sequenced from the same sample in a study of blood T cell repertoires in COVID-19. Repertoires were generated with immunoSEQ multiplex PCR, while TCRdb's copy carries only in-frame clones and drops some. The table lists about 220,000 clones, 75% to 85% of them singletons. Source material: peripheral blood. The receptor set was obtained from a man over 45 with active or convalescent COVID-19.

This chain connects TRBV11-1 to TRBJ2-1, with D unresolved. V was pared by 4 bases and J by 0 bases, with 7 bases between. There are 14 residues in the CDR3. Germline V lookup: CDR1 SGHAT, CDR2 FQDESV (reference sequence). CDR3 residues: CASSSSTSYNEQFF. In DNA form, the CDR3 reads TGTGCCAGCAGCTCCTCTACCTCCTACAATGAGCAGTTCTTC.

This clone was observed once. This chain links TRBV29-1 with TRBJ2-5; D may be TRBD1 (6 bases). Trimming removed 6 bases at V and 5 bases at J, with 16 bases between. CDR3 length: 13 residues. Germline-derived CDR1 and CDR2 are SQVTM and ANQGSEA. Here the CDR3 DNA reads TGCAGCGTGAAACAGGGTATTGTGGAGACCCAGTACTTC. The encoded protein is CSVKQGIVETQYF.

The rearrangement links TRBV27 to TRBJ2-1; 11 bases agree with TRBD2. CDR1 and CDR2 (germline): MNHEY, SMNVEV (reference sequence). V lost 5 bases to trimming and J lost 3 bases; unmatched junction nucleotides: 6. There are 16 residues in the CDR3. The chain's CDR3 is CASSPRLAGLYNEQFF. The CDR3 region has the DNA TGTGCCAGCAGTCCCCGACTAGCGGGGCTCTACAATGAGCAGTTCTTC.

The chain is built from TRBV11-2 and TRBJ1-2; possibly TRBD1 for D (6 bases). The germline gives CDR1 SGHAT, CDR2 FQNNGV. The CDR3 loop spans 15 amino acids. Trimming left V 0 bases short and J 6 bases short, with 14 bases between. CDR3: CASSLDVNREDGYTF. For the CDR3, the DNA is TGTGCCAGCAGCTTAGATGTGAACAGGGAAGATGGCTACACCTTC.

The CDR3 nucleotides are TGCGCCAGCAGCCTTAAACCGGGACAGGGATTCTACGAGCAGTACTTC. It translates to CASSLKPGQGFYEQYF. V is TRBV5-1 and J is TRBJ2-7, with TRBD1 matching over 9 bases. Germline V gene sequence: CDR1 SGHRS, CDR2 YFSETQ. The trim removed 4 bases at V and 3 bases at J, leaving 11 bases unmatched. This CDR3 contains 16 residues.

This clone appeared a single time. Other DNA sequences in this specimen translate into the identical CDR3. The J gene is TRBJ2-2, the V gene TRBV18, with a possible D match to TRBD1 (5 bases). V was pared by 3 bases and J by 4 bases, with 9 bases between. This CDR3 is 14 amino acids long. The germline V gene encodes CDR1 KGHSH and CDR2 LQKENI. The CDR3: CASSPREGTGELFF. The DNA for the CDR3 is TGTGCCAGCTCACCCAGGGAAGGCACCGGGGAGCTGTTTTTT. Filled out from reference TRBV18 and TRBJ2-2, the complete variable domain reads NAGVMQNPRHLVRRRGQEARLRCSPMKGHSHVYWYRQLPEEGLKFMVYLQKENIIDESGMPKERFSAEFPKEGPSILRIQQVVRGDSAAYFCASSPREGTGELFFGEGSRLTVL.

In its sample, this clone was seen a few times. CDR3 DNA sequence: TGTGCCAGCAGCCAAGGGGGCGGTTCCCCCGGGGAGCTGTTTTTT. This encodes CASSQGGGSPGELFF. This rearrangement joins TRBV4-2 to TRBJ2-2; perhaps TRBD1 as D (5 bases). In germline, CDR1 is LGHNA, CDR2 YNFKEQ. The CDR3 contains 15 residues. V was shortened by 1 base and J by 6 bases, with 12 bases between the two germline ends.

The chain employs TRBV7-9 and TRBJ2-1; 8 bases match TRBD2. J gave up 5 bases and V 2 bases, and 14 bases lay outside the gene matches. Germline V gene lookup returns CDR1 SEHNR and CDR2 FQNEAQ (reference sequence). The CDR3 extends over 18 amino acids. CDR3 loop: CASSLHPPWTSFNNEQFF. The CDR3 region has the DNA TGTGCCAGCAGCTTACATCCCCCCTGGACTAGCTTCAACAATGAGCAGTTCTTC.

This chain joins TRBV6-2 or TRBV6-3 and TRBJ2-2; 7 bases fit TRBD2. The CDR3 spans 16 residues. Germline V lookup: CDR1 MNHEY, CDR2 SVGEGT. V dropped 2 bases and J dropped 6; count of bases not matched to a gene: 9. CDR3 DNA: TGTGCCAGCAGTTACGGCGGGAGTATCGGACCCGGGGAGCTGTTTTTT. Residues: CASSYGGSIGPGELFF.

This chain uses TRBV18 with TRBJ2-1; TRBD2 aligns across 12 bases. With 0 bases clipped from V and 7 bases from J, the junction kept 10 bases outside the gene matches. CDR1 is KGHSH, CDR2 LQKENI, per germline. This CDR3 spans 18 amino acids. CDR3 DNA sequence: TGTGCCAGCTCACCACCGAACCTAGCGGGGGGGACTTTGAATGAGCAGTTCTTC. Translation gives CASSPPNLAGGTLNEQFF.

The V call is TRBV19, the J call TRBJ2-5; weak D call: TRBD2 (6 bases). CDR3 length equals 16 residues. The germline CDR1 and CDR2 sequences are LNHDA and SQIVND (reference sequence). Deletions cut 0 bases from V and 7 bases from J, with 18 bases between. Here the CDR3 DNA reads TGTGCCAGTAGTATAGATTCGGGAGTGGGTTATCTGACCCAGTACTTC. Its protein product is CASSIDSGVGYLTQYF.

The chain is built from TRBV11-2 and TRBJ1-1; 7 nucleotides agree with TRBD1. Germline V lookup: CDR1 SGHAT, CDR2 FQNNGV. V lost 8 bases, J lost 5 bases, and 8 bases stayed unmatched. The CDR3 has 13 residues. In DNA, the CDR3 is TGTGCCAGCCCATCAGGGGGGAGGACTGAAGCTTTCTTT. Translated: CASPSGGRTEAFF. Using reference TRBV11-2 and TRBJ1-1 for the parts outside the CDR3, the full variable domain is EAGVAQSPRYKIIEKRQSVAFWCNPISGHATLYWYQQILGQGPKLLIQFQNNGVVDDSQLPKDRFSAERLKGVDSTLKIQPAKLEDSAVYLCASPSGGRTEAFFGQGTRLTVV.

The chain joins TRBV11-3 to TRBJ2-3, with D tentatively TRBD1 (6 bases). The V gene's germline CDR1 is SGHNT and CDR2 YENEEA. The CDR3 is made up of 14 amino acids. V was shortened by 6 bases and J by 2 bases, with 12 bases between the two germline ends. CDR3 loop: CASRRDTNTDTQYF. CDR3 coding DNA: TGTGCCAGCAGGAGGGACACCAACACAGATACGCAGTATTTT.

This clone occurred a few times. The chain is built from TRBV11-3 and TRBJ2-3, with TRBD2 identical over 10 bases. The CDR3 spans 21 residues. Trimming cost V 0 bases and J 5 bases; bases outside gene matches: 20. Germline-derived CDR1 and CDR2 are SGHNT and YENEEA. CDR3 loop: CASSLDLLAGGRRAGGDTQYF. Written as DNA, the CDR3 is TGTGCCAGCAGCTTAGATCTTTTAGCGGGAGGCCGGAGGGCCGGGGGAGATACGCAGTATTTT. Together with reference TRBV11-3 and TRBJ2-3, the CDR3 gives the full variable domain: EAGVVQSPRYKIIEKKQPVAFWCNPISGHNTLYWYLQNLGQGPELLIRYENEEAVDDSQLPKDRFSAERLKGVDSTLKIQPAELGDSAVYLCASSLDLLAGGRRAGGDTQYFGPGTRLTVL.

The chain couples TRBV3-1 (or the pseudogene TRBV3-2) to TRBJ2-7; D might be TRBD2 (5 bases). The V gene lost 6 bases and the J gene lost 2 bases, with 11 bases spanning the gap. Germline assignment: CDR1 LGHDT and CDR2 YNNKEL (reference sequence). This CDR3 spans 13 amino acids. Written as DNA, the CDR3 is TGTGCCAGCAGTTACACTAGGCCCTACGAGCAGTACGTC. Protein sequence: CASSYTRPYEQYV.

This clone was counted once. This chain uses TRBV5-1 with TRBJ1-2; no firm D call. The germline gives CDR1 SGHRS, CDR2 YFSETQ. CDR3 length: 13 amino acids. With 1 base removed from V and 6 bases from J, the gap between germline ends came to 10 bases. The CDR3 DNA follows: TGCGCCAGCAGCTTGAATGGTGAGGATGGCTACACCTTC. Translation: CASSLNGEDGYTF.

The gene calls are TRBV18 and TRBJ1-4, with TRBD1 matching over 7 bases. Germline V gene sequence: CDR1 KGHSH, CDR2 LQKENI. CDR3 size: 16 residues. V dropped 3 bases and J dropped 2; count of bases not matched to a gene: 6. The CDR3 DNA sequence: TGTGCCAGCTCACCGACTCCGGGACAGACTAATGAAAAACTGTTTTTT. This codes for CASSPTPGQTNEKLFF.

The chain uses TRBV5-1 and TRBJ2-7; no clear D gene. Germline CDR1 is SGHRS and CDR2 is YFSETQ. The CDR3 has 14 amino acids. The germline V and J ends were trimmed by 0 bases and 0 bases, with 7 bases remaining between them. The CDR3 here is CASSLDRGSYEQYF. For the CDR3, the DNA is TGCGCCAGCAGCTTGGATCGAGGCTCCTACGAGCAGTACTTC.

This rearrangement joins TRBV2 to TRBJ1-1; 9 positions match TRBD1. CDR1 is SNHLY, CDR2 FYNNEI, per germline. The CDR3 length is 15 residues. Trimming took 4 bases from V and 5 from J; bases not matched to a gene: 8. CDR3 in amino acids: CASSGRQGVKTEAFF. Written as DNA, the CDR3 is TGTGCCAGCAGTGGCCGACAGGGGGTTAAGACTGAAGCTTTCTTT.

This clone appeared a single time. The chain recombines TRBV6-6 with TRBJ2-7, with D unclear. CDR1 and CDR2 from the germline V gene are MNHNY and SVGAGI (reference sequence). The CDR3 loop spans 15 amino acids. V was cut by 2 bases and J by 4 bases, with 15 bases left in between. CDR3 coding DNA: TGTGCCAGCAGTTACGGCCAGGTACCCCCATACGAGCAGTACTTC. Its protein product is CASSYGQVPPYEQYF.